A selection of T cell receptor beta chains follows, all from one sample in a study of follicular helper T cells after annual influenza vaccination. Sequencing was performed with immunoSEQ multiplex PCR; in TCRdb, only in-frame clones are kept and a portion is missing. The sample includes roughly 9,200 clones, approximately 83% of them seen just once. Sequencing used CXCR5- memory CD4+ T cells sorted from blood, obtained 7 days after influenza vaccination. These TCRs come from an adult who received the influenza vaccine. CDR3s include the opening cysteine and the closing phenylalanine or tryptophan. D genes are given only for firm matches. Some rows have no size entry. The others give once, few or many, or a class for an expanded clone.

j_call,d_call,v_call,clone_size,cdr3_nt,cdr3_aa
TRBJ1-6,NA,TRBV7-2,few,TGTGCCAGCAGCTTTCGTTCCTCACCCCTCCACTTT,CASSFRSSPLHF
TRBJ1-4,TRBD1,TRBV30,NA,TGTGCCTGGAGTGCTGCGCAGGGGGGCGAAAAACTGTTTTTT,CAWSAAQGGEKLFF
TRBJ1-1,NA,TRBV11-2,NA,TGTGCCAGCATCCCGGGAGGCGCGAACACTGAAGCTTTCTTT,CASIPGGANTEAFF
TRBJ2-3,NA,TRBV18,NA,TGTGCCAGCTCACCCACCCACACAGATACGCAGTATTTT,CASSPTHTDTQYF
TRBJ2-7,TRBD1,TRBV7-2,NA,TGTGCCAGCAGCTTCCCGGGACAGGGGCGCGATAAGTACTTC,CASSFPGQGRDKYF
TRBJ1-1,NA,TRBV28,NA,TGTGCCAGCAGACCTACAGGGCGGGGCAGTGTAGGCTCTGAAGCTTTCTTT,CASRPTGRGSVGSEAFF
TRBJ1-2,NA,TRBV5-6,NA,TGTGCCAGCAGCTTTTGGGGGCCTGGCTATGGCTACACCTTC,CASSFWGPGYGYTF
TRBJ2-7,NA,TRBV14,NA,TGTGCCAGCAGCCAAGTGTGGGGCTCGTACGAGCAGTACTTC,CASSQVWGSYEQYF
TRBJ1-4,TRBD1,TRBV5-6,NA,TGTGCCAGCAGCGGCTCCGGGACAGGGAAAGAAAAACTGTTTTTT,CASSGSGTGKEKLFF
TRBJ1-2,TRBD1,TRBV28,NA,TGTGCCAGCAGCCCAGGGGCAGGGGGTAGTTATGGCTACACCTTC,CASSPGAGGSYGYTF
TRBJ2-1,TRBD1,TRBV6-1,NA,TGTGCCAGCAGTGAAGAGGCCACGGACAGGGCTTCCTACAATGAGCAGTTCTTC,CASSEEATDRASYNEQFF
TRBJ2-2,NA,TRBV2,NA,TGTGCCAGCAGGGGGCCTGGGATTACCGGGGAGCTGTTTTTT,CASRGPGITGELFF
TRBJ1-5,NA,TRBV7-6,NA,TGTGCCAGCAGCCCTGGGGGGGTTCAGCCCCAGCATTTT,CASSPGGVQPQHF
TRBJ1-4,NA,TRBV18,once,TGTGCCAGCTCACAGAATCGGGAGGAAAAACTGTTTTTT,CASSQNREEKLFF
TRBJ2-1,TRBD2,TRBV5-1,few,TGCGCCAGCTCGCAGCCTAATAGCGGGCCAGGCTACAATGAGCAGTTCTTC,CASSQPNSGPGYNEQFF
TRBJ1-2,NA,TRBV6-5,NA,TGTGCCAGCAGCGACCCGGTGCTAGGCTACACCTTC,CASSDPVLGYTF
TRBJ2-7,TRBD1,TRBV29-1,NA,TGCAGCGTTGCACAGGGGGTGGGCTCCTACGAGCAGTACTTC,CSVAQGVGSYEQYF
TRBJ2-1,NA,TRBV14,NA,TGTGCCAGCAGCCCCCCGGGAAATTCCTACAATGAGCAGTTCTTC,CASSPPGNSYNEQFF
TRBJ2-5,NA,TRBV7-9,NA,TGTGCCATCCAAGAGACCCAGTACTTC,CAIQETQYF
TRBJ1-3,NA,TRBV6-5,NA,TGTGCCAGCAGCCGACAAGTCTCTGGAAACACCATATATTTT,CASSRQVSGNTIYF
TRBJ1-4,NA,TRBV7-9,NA,TGTGCCAGCAGCTTAGTAACAGGAGTTTCAGCTAATGAAAAACTGTTTTTT,CASSLVTGVSANEKLFF
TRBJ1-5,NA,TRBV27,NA,TGTGCCAGCAGTTCCCCAAATCAGCCCCAGCATTTT,CASSSPNQPQHF
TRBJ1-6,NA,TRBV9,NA,TGTGCCAGCAGCGTAGGGCCACCCAATTCACCCCTCCACTTT,CASSVGPPNSPLHF
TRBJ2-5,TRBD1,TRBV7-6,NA,TGTGCCAGCAGCCAAAGGACAGGGGAGACCCAGTACTTC,CASSQRTGETQYF
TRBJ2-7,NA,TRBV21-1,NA,TGTGCCAGCTTCTACGAGCAGTACTTC,CASFYEQYF
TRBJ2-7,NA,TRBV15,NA,TGTGCCACCAGCAGGGGCACAGGGCATCTCCTCGAGCAGTACTTC,CATSRGTGHLLEQYF
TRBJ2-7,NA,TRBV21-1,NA,TGTGCCAGCAGCCAACTTTGCGGTTACGAGCAGTACTTC,CASSQLCGYEQYF
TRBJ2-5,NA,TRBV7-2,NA,TGTGCCAGCAGCCCTACGACGGAGACCCAGTACTTC,CASSPTTETQYF
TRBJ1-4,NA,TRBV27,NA,TGTGCCAGCAGTTTCTTTAGGGGGTCGGTTGAAAAACTGTTTTTT,CASSFFRGSVEKLFF
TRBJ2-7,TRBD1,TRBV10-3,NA,TGTGCCATCAGGGGCCGAGGGGACAGGTACGAGCAGTACTTC,CAIRGRGDRYEQYF
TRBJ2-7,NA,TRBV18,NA,TGTGCCAGCTCACAGGGGCGAGCCTACGAGCAGTACTTC,CASSQGRAYEQYF
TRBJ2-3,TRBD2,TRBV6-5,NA,TGTGCCAGCAGCCGGAGCGGGGTGAGCACAGATACGCAGTATTTT,CASSRSGVSTDTQYF
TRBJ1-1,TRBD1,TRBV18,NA,TGTGCCAGCCCCGGACAGGGTGGAACTGAAGCTTTCTTT,CASPGQGGTEAFF
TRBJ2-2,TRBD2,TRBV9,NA,TGTGCCAGCAGCGTATCGGCGGGGGGAATTACCGGGGAGCTGTTTTTT,CASSVSAGGITGELFF
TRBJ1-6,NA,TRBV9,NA,TGTGCCAGCAGCCCCTCCTATAATTCACCCCTCCACTTT,CASSPSYNSPLHF
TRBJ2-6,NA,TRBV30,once,TGTGCCTGGAAGTCAGGGGCTGGGGCCAACGTCCTGACTTTC,CAWKSGAGANVLTF
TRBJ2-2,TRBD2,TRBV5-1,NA,TGCGCCAGCAGCGCCAGCGGGATCCCGAACACCGGGGAGCTGTTTTTT,CASSASGIPNTGELFF
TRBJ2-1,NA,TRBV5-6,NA,TGTGCCAGCAGCTCTCCCGGGACTTTGAGGAGCAATGAGCAGTTCTTC,CASSSPGTLRSNEQFF
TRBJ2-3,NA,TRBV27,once,TGTGCCAGCAGTTCCCTGGCGGTGAGGTACGCAGATACGCAGTATTTT,CASSSLAVRYADTQYF
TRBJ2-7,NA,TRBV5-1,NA,TGCGCCAGCAGCTGGGAAGGCCCCGACGAGCAGTACTTC,CASSWEGPDEQYF
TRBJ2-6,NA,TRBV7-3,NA,TGTGCCAGCAGCCCCGGGAGTTCTGGGGCCAACGTCCTGACTTTC,CASSPGSSGANVLTF